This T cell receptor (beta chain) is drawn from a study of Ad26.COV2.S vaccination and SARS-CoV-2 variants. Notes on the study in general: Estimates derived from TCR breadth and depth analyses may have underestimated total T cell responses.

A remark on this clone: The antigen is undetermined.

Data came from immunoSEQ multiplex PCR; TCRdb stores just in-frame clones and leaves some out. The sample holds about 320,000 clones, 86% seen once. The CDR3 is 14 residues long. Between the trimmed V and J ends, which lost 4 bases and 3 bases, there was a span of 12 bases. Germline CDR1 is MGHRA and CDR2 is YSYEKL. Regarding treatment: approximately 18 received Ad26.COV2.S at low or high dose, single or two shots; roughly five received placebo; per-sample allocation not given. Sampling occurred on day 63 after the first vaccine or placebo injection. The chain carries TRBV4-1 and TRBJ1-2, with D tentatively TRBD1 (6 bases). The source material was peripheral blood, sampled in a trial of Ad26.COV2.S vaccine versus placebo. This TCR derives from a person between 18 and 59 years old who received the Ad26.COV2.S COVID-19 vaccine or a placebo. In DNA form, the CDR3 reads TGCGCCAGCAGCCGACAAAAGGGGGACTATGGCTACACCTTC. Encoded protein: CASSRQKGDYGYTF.